The 26 T cell receptor beta chains below come from one sample, sequenced in a study of blood T cells in healthy people across ages. Combining a sample-barcoded 5' primer with a J-beta primer mix, a second PCR ran for roughly 7 to 12 cycles. One entry per CDR3 protein results from TCRdb running MiXCR on the 5' RACE reads. The table records hundreds of thousands of distinct CDR3 sequences, about half of them present only once. Sequencing was performed on blood. The receptor set was obtained from a woman aged 55-69 years in good health.

This clonotype was found many times. The V gene is TRBV12-3 or TRBV12-4, the J gene TRBJ2-1; 11 bases are shared with TRBD2. V lost 7 bases and J lost 1; bases outside the gene matches: 6. CDR3 size: 16 residues. CDR3 sequence: CASTVTSGKSYNEQFF. CDR3 in DNA: TGTGCCAGCACCGTGACTAGCGGGAAGTCCTACAATGAGCAGTTCTTC.

The rearrangement links TRBV29-1 to TRBJ2-7, with 9 bases fitting TRBD1. The V gene's germline CDR1 is SQVTM and CDR2 ANQGSEA. This CDR3 contains 13 residues. Germline trimming cut 6 bases from V and 6 bases from J; bases unmatched to any gene: 9. In DNA, the CDR3 is TGCAGCGTACAGGGGGCGCGAGGAGCCGAGCAGTACTTC. As protein: CSVQGARGAEQYF.

This chain joins TRBV30 and TRBJ2-2, with D unresolved. The germline V and J ends were trimmed by 2 bases and 8 bases, with 12 bases remaining between them. Germline V gene lookup returns CDR1 GTSNPN and CDR2 SVGIG (reference sequence). There are 13 residues in the CDR3. The CDR3 is CAWSFGVGGELFF. CDR3 nucleotide sequence: TGTGCCTGGAGTTTTGGAGTAGGGGGGGAGCTGTTTTTT.

This clonotype was recorded only once. The junction shows a germline mismatch at one end, possibly a read error. The V call is TRBV6-5, the J call TRBJ2-7, with 7 bases identical to TRBD1. CDR1 MNHEY and CDR2 SVGAGI come from the germline V gene. The CDR3 runs to 14 residues. The CDR3 bases are TGTGCCAGCAGTTACAGGGACAGCGGCTACAAGCAGTACTTC. Protein sequence: CASSYRDSGYKQYF.

The chain uses TRBV25-1 and TRBJ1-6; D is possibly TRBD1 (6 bases). The CDR3 is 14 amino acids. V lost 7 bases and J 7 bases, leaving 14 bases between the germline ends. Germline V gives CDR1 MGHDK, CDR2 SYGVNS. The CDR3 here is CASKEGETNSPLHF. For the CDR3, the DNA is TGTGCCAGCAAGGAGGGGGAAACCAATTCACCCCTCCACTTT.

CDR3 sequence: CATSRAGTGGQKSQYF. CDR3 nucleotide sequence: TGTGCCACCAGCAGAGCCGGGACAGGGGGACAAAAGTCCCAGTACTTC. The chain employs TRBV15 and TRBJ2-5; 11 bases fit TRBD1. The CDR3 runs 16 residues. V shed 1 base, J shed 9 bases, and the junction held 10 bases outside the gene matches. In germline, CDR1 is LNHNV, CDR2 YYDKDF (reference sequence).

The J gene is TRBJ2-1, the V gene TRBV12-3 or TRBV12-4, with 7 bases identical to TRBD2. V lost 7 bases, J lost 8 bases, and 17 bases stayed unmatched. The length of the CDR3 is 16 residues. The DNA of the CDR3 is TGTGCCAGCACATTCGATGTGGGAGGGGATGCCCATGAGCAGTTCTTC. It codes for CASTFDVGGDAHEQFF.

The rearrangement links TRBV27 to TRBJ1-2, with D hard to call. The CDR3 runs to 15 residues. Germline CDR1 and CDR2: MNHEY and SMNVEV (reference sequence). Trimming pared 0 bases from V and 2 bases from J, leaving 10 bases between. CDR3 protein: CASSLSAEQNYGYTF. CDR3 bases: TGTGCCAGCAGTTTATCTGCAGAGCAAAACTATGGCTACACCTTC.

In the case of this clonotype: The germline gene is not matched at one end of the junction; a read error may be the cause. The chain couples TRBV5-1 to TRBJ2-7, with a possible D match to TRBD2 (5 bases). In germline, CDR1 is SGHRS, CDR2 YFSETQ. The CDR3 runs 15 residues. The CDR3 DNA follows: TGCGCTAGCAGCTTGGCCCCCGGGGTATCGGACGAGCAGTACTTC. Its protein is CASSLAPGVSDEQYF.

This clonotype was observed a few times. V is TRBV28 and J is TRBJ2-6; D is undetermined. There are 14 residues in the CDR3. V was trimmed by 10 bases and J by 0 bases, leaving 10 bases between them. Germline V gene data show CDR1 as MDHEN and CDR2 as SYDVKM. This chain's CDR3 is CATARNSGANVLTF. The CDR3 DNA reads as TGTGCCACCGCTCGGAACTCTGGGGCCAACGTCCTGACTTTC.

The chain recombines TRBV7-2 with TRBJ1-1, with D hard to call. V lost 5 bases to trimming and J lost 2 bases, with 9 bases between them. The CDR3 is made up of 13 amino acids. From germline, CDR1 is SGHTA and CDR2 FQGNSA. For the CDR3, the DNA is TGTGCCAGCAGCCGTCAGATAAACACTGAAGCTTTCTTT. Translation gives CASSRQINTEAFF.

This clonotype was observed a handful of times. The chain has TRBV27 and TRBJ1-2; no clear D. CDR3 size: 13 residues. V dropped 2 bases and J dropped 4 bases, with 8 bases sitting between them. Germline-derived CDR1 and CDR2 are MNHEY and SMNVEV (reference sequence). The CDR3 coding sequence is TGTGCCAGCAGTTTAGGGGTTAGCTATGGCTACACCTTC. Its translation: CASSLGVSYGYTF.

The chain combines TRBV6-2 or TRBV6-3 with TRBJ2-5, with D possibly being TRBD2 (6 bases). Germline CDR1 reads MNHEY; CDR2 reads SVGEGT. Between the trimmed V and J ends, which lost 5 bases and 11 bases, there was a span of 15 bases. The CDR3 is 12 residues long. CDR3 protein: CASSDQRVWQYF. The DNA for the CDR3 is TGTGCCAGCAGTGACCAGCGGGTCTGGCAGTACTTC.

This sequence joins TRBV18 and TRBJ2-5; D remains unclear. CDR1 is KGHSH, CDR2 LQKENI, per germline. There are 12 residues in the CDR3. V gave up 8 bases and J gave up 2 bases, with 9 bases separating them. CDR3 in DNA: TGTGCCAGCGCGTCACTTCAAGAGACCCAGTACTTC. Protein sequence: CASASLQETQYF. Looking up the rest from reference TRBV18 and TRBJ2-5 gives the full variable domain: NAGVMQNPRHLVRRRGQEARLRCSPMKGHSHVYWYRQLPEEGLKFMVYLQKENIIDESGMPKERFSAEFPKEGPSILRIQQVVRGDSAAYFCASASLQETQYFGPGTRLLVL.

The chain is built from TRBV5-1 and TRBJ1-5; 9 bases align to TRBD1. This CDR3 region has 14 residues. Germline trimming cut 2 bases from V and 5 bases from J; bases unmatched to any gene: 2. From germline, CDR1 is SGHRS and CDR2 YFSETQ. The CDR3 DNA sequence: TGCGCCAGCAGCTTTACAGGGGGCGATCAGCCCCAGCATTTT. As protein: CASSFTGGDQPQHF. The whole variable domain, remainder taken from reference TRBV5-1 and TRBJ1-5, is KAGVTQTPRYLIKTRGQQVTLSCSPISGHRSVSWYQQTPGQGLQFLFEYFSETQRNKGNFPGRFSGRQFSNSRSEMNVSTLELGDSALYLCASSFTGGDQPQHFGDGTRLSIL.

In this sample, this clonotype turned up a few times. The gene calls are TRBV2 and TRBJ2-5; unclear D gene. Per germline, CDR1 SNHLY and CDR2 FYNNEI. V dropped 0 bases and J dropped 5 bases, with 10 bases sitting between them. This CDR3 is built from 14 residues. CDR3 sequence (DNA): TGTGCCAGCAGTGAAGCGATGGCTTCTGAGACCCAGTACTTC. Amino acids: CASSEAMASETQYF.

Many counts were recorded for this clonotype. The CDR3 sequence is CASSPLAGKGETQYF. CDR3 DNA: TGTGCCAGCAGTCCACTAGCGGGAAAGGGCGAGACCCAGTACTTC. The V and J genes are TRBV6-6 and TRBJ2-5, with 10 positions matching TRBD2. The V segment lost 5 bases and the J segment 5 bases; nucleotides outside the gene matches: 8. Per germline, CDR1 MNHNY and CDR2 SVGAGI (reference sequence). The CDR3 spans 15 residues.

V gene TRBV4-3 combines with J gene TRBJ1-5; D call uncertain. V was cut by 4 bases and J by 0 bases, with 10 bases left in between. In germline, CDR1 is LGHNA, CDR2 YSLEER. The CDR3 runs 15 residues. DNA of the CDR3: TGCGCCAGCAGCCTAACCTACAGTAGCAATCAGCCCCAGCATTTT. Translating it yields CASSLTYSSNQPQHF.

The chain carries TRBV15 and TRBJ2-1; 7 bases are a match to TRBD1. Germline loops: CDR1 LNHNV, CDR2 YYDKDF (reference sequence). Trimming at V came to 3 bases and at J to 6 bases, leaving 2 bases not matched to a gene. The length of the CDR3 is 13 residues. This CDR3 is CATSRGTANEQFF. DNA of the CDR3: TGTGCCACCAGCAGGGGGACAGCCAATGAGCAGTTCTTC.

The chain employs TRBV5-1 and TRBJ2-1; 10 nucleotides match TRBD2. The V and J ends lost 4 bases and 4 bases, in that order; junction bases with no gene match: 5. Germline V gene lookup returns CDR1 SGHRS and CDR2 YFSETQ. There are 15 residues in the CDR3. The CDR3 loop reads CASSRTSGQYNEQFF. The CDR3 coding sequence is TGCGCCAGCAGCCGGACTAGCGGTCAGTACAATGAGCAGTTCTTC.

This chain connects TRBV29-1 to TRBJ2-3; D unresolved. V lost 7 bases to trimming and J lost 2 bases, with 10 bases between them. The germline V gene has CDR1 SQVTM and CDR2 ANQGSEA. The CDR3 has 12 amino acids. CDR3 in amino acids: CSADGNTDTQYF. The CDR3 bases are TGCAGCGCTGACGGTAACACAGATACGCAGTATTTT.

This clonotype was detected only a few times. The CDR3 reads CSVDGPMGGPQHF. CDR3 nucleotides: TGCAGCGTTGACGGCCCGATGGGTGGGCCCCAGCATTTT. The chain combines TRBV29-1 with TRBJ1-5; D remains ambiguous. The CDR3 loop spans 13 amino acids. Trimming pared 3 bases from V and 9 bases from J, leaving 15 bases between. Germline CDR1 is SQVTM and CDR2 is ANQGSEA. Drawing the rest from reference TRBV29-1 and TRBJ1-5, the complete variable domain is SAVISQKPSRDICQRGTSLTIQCQVDSQVTMMFWYRQQPGQSLTLIATANQGSEATYESGFVIDKFPISRPNLTFSTLTVSNMSPEDSSIYLCSVDGPMGGPQHFGDGTRLSIL.

This clonotype was recorded a few times. The rearrangement links TRBV2 to TRBJ1-6; the D is unclear. The germline V gene has CDR1 SNHLY and CDR2 FYNNEI. The V end lost 7 bases, the J end lost 10 bases, and 11 bases lay between the germline ends. The CDR3 extends over 12 amino acids. Written as DNA, the CDR3 is TGTGCCAGCAAAAACATCGGGTCACCCCTCCACTTT. It is translated as CASKNIGSPLHF. Based on the CDR3 plus reference TRBV2 and TRBJ1-6, the full variable domain is EPEVTQTPSHQVTQMGQEVILRCVPISNHLYFYWYRQILGQKVEFLVSFYNNEISEKSEIFDDQFSVERPDGSNFTLKIRSTKLEDSAMYFCASKNIGSPLHFGNGTRLTVT.

There are a few counts of this clonotype. The chain has TRBV20-1 and TRBJ1-2; 7 positions agree with TRBD1. The CDR3 is 17 residues long. V trimming: 6 bases; J trimming: 1 base; junction bases outside the gene matches: 17. Germline V gives CDR1 DFQATT, CDR2 SNEGSKA (reference sequence). The CDR3 coding sequence is TGCAGTGCCGAGAGCCTGACAGGGAAGGGGGATAACTATGGCTACACCTTC. Residues: CSAESLTGKGDNYGYTF.

The V and J genes are TRBV20-1 and TRBJ1-2; D remains unclear. Per the germline V gene, CDR1 is DFQATT and CDR2 is SNEGSKA (reference sequence). Trimming stripped 5 bases from V and 5 bases from J, with 12 bases between. The CDR3 runs to 12 residues. CDR3 region: CSAGVGTYGYTF. The DNA of the CDR3 is TGCAGTGCTGGGGTAGGCACGTATGGCTACACCTTC.

The chain joins TRBV20-1 to TRBJ1-1; D is unresolved. The CDR3 contains 14 residues. V lost 2 bases and J lost 1, with 11 bases in between. Germline values: CDR1 DFQATT, CDR2 SNEGSKA (reference sequence). The CDR3 nucleotides are TGCAGTGCTAGATTGGAAGGGTGGAACACTGAAGCTTTCTTT. It codes for CSARLEGWNTEAFF.